The rows below give T cell receptor beta chains drawn from one sample of a study of blood T cell repertoires in COVID-19. The protocol was immunoSEQ multiplex PCR, while the TCRdb copy is restricted to in-frame clones and leaves out a portion. The sample lists tens of thousands of clones, approximately 85% occurring once. Sequencing input: peripheral blood. These receptors came from a human donor in a cohort sampled during active COVID-19. Each CDR3 is given with its conserved first and last residue. Each record gives: V gene, clone size, J gene, D gene, CDR3 protein, CDR3 DNA. A D gene is named only where the DNA matches it firmly. A row's size may be missing; if present it is once, few, many or a size class.

TRBV6-2/TRBV6-3,few,TRBJ1-5,TRBD1,CASSDRENQPQHF,TGTGCCAGCAGCGACAGGGAAAATCAGCCCCAGCATTTT
TRBV6-4,NA,TRBJ1-6,NA,CASSTNYNSPLHF,TGTGCCAGCAGTACTAACTATAATTCACCCCTCCACTTT
TRBV11-2,NA,TRBJ2-7,TRBD1,CASSDPLPGQGGFTYEQYF,TGTGCCAGCAGCGACCCCTTGCCGGGACAGGGGGGATTCACCTACGAGCAGTACTTC
TRBV6-1,NA,TRBJ1-4,TRBD1,CASSEPQGALEKLFF,TGTGCCAGCAGTGAACCACAGGGGGCTCTTGAAAAACTGTTTTTT
TRBV11-2,NA,TRBJ1-6,TRBD1,CASSLEVTGLASPLHF,TGTGCCAGCAGCTTAGAGGTGACAGGGTTGGCTTCACCCCTCCACTTT
TRBV9,NA,TRBJ2-3,NA,CASSVDGVHTQYF,TGTGCCAGCAGCGTAGATGGAGTACATACGCAGTATTTT
TRBV6-2/TRBV6-3,NA,TRBJ1-1,NA,CASSYGQNYEAFF,TGTGCCAGCAGTTACGGCCAGAACTATGAAGCTTTCTTT
TRBV5-6,NA,TRBJ2-3,NA,CASSLRSTDTQYF,TGTGCCAGCAGCTTGCGGAGCACAGATACGCAGTATTTT
TRBV28,NA,TRBJ2-1,NA,CASRTTADFSYNEQFF,TGTGCCAGCAGGACGACTGCAGATTTCTCCTACAATGAGCAGTTCTTC
TRBV5-4,once,TRBJ2-7,TRBD2,CASSLGTSDSYEQYF,TGTGCCAGCAGCCTTGGGACTAGCGACTCCTACGAGCAGTACTTC
TRBV5-1,NA,TRBJ2-6,TRBD1,CASSLGQGSGANVLTF,TGCGCCAGCAGCTTGGGACAGGGAAGTGGGGCCAACGTCCTGACTTTC
TRBV28,NA,TRBJ1-1,NA,CASSFEDSMNTEAFF,TGTGCCAGCAGTTTCGAGGACAGCATGAACACTGAAGCTTTCTTT
TRBV18,NA,TRBJ2-7,TRBD1,CASSGQGVSYEQYF,TGTGCCAGCTCAGGACAGGGGGTCTCATACGAGCAGTACTTC
TRBV5-1,NA,TRBJ1-1,NA,CASSLGWTAMNTEAFF,TGCGCCAGCAGCTTGGGATGGACAGCCATGAACACTGAAGCTTTCTTT
TRBV11-2,NA,TRBJ2-3,TRBD1,CASSTPRGGWRDTQYF,TGTGCCAGCAGCACCCCAAGAGGGGGCTGGAGAGATACGCAGTATTTT
TRBV25-1,NA,TRBJ2-3,NA,CASSESPGVGGTDTQYF,TGTGCCAGCAGTGAAAGTCCGGGAGTTGGGGGTACAGATACGCAGTATTTT
TRBV6-1,NA,TRBJ1-6,NA,CASSALQGGYNSPLHF,TGTGCCAGCAGTGCGTTGCAGGGAGGATATAATTCACCCCTCCACTTT
TRBV9,NA,TRBJ1-3,TRBD1,CASSAGTVPSGNTIYF,TGTGCCAGCAGCGCCGGGACAGTCCCCTCTGGAAACACCATATATTTT
TRBV20-1,NA,TRBJ1-1,NA,CSARDSGGAFF,TGCAGTGCTAGGGACAGCGGCGGAGCTTTCTTT
TRBV5-1,NA,TRBJ2-2,NA,CASSLGDFVNTGELFF,TGCGCCAGCAGCTTGGGGGACTTTGTGAACACCGGGGAGCTGTTTTTT
TRBV4-1,NA,TRBJ1-2,NA,CASSQPDSVYGYTF,TGCGCCAGCAGCCAGCCCGACAGCGTCTATGGCTACACCTTC
TRBV10-2,few,TRBJ2-7,NA,CASSPKYEQYF,TGCGCCAGCAGTCCAAAATACGAGCAGTACTTC
TRBV7-3,NA,TRBJ2-3,TRBD2,CASSLTPTSGLTDTQYF,TGTGCCAGCAGCTTAACGCCGACTAGCGGTCTCACAGATACGCAGTATTTT
TRBV28,NA,TRBJ2-7,TRBD2,CVGLEATRLANYEQYF,TGTGTCGGGCTGGAGGCCACAAGACTAGCTAACTACGAGCAGTACTTC
TRBV7-2,NA,TRBJ2-7,TRBD1,CASSSQGYEQYF,TGTGCCAGCAGCTCACAGGGGTACGAGCAGTACTTC
TRBV6-5,NA,TRBJ1-1,NA,CASSYLRTVMNTEAFF,TGTGCCAGCAGTTACTTAAGGACAGTAATGAACACTGAAGCTTTCTTT
TRBV28,few,TRBJ2-7,TRBD1,CASTTPGQGDEQYF,TGTGCCAGCACCACCCCGGGACAGGGCGACGAGCAGTACTTC
TRBV4-1,NA,TRBJ2-5,TRBD2,CASSQVTASGQETQYF,TGCGCCAGCAGCCAAGTTACGGCTAGCGGCCAAGAGACCCAGTACTTC
TRBV29-1,NA,TRBJ2-7,NA,CSVKPGGHEQYF,TGCAGCGTTAAGCCCGGCGGCCACGAGCAGTACTTC
TRBV4-3,NA,TRBJ1-5,NA,CASSQDSREDQPQHF,TGCGCCAGCAGCCAAGATTCCAGAGAGGATCAGCCCCAGCATTTT
TRBV6-2/TRBV6-3,once,TRBJ1-1,TRBD1,CASSYSRGLGMNTEAFF,TGTGCCAGCAGTTACAGCAGGGGGCTAGGGATGAACACTGAAGCTTTCTTT
TRBV18,NA,TRBJ1-5,TRBD1,CASSPSVTPRQGARQPQHF,TGTGCCAGCTCACCCTCGGTGACTCCGAGACAGGGGGCGCGGCAGCCCCAGCATTTT
TRBV5-1,NA,TRBJ1-5,NA,CASSLAAGGNQPQHF,TGCGCCAGCAGCTTGGCCGCGGGGGGCAATCAGCCCCAGCATTTT
TRBV19,NA,TRBJ2-7,NA,CASSIGLVDEQYF,TGTGCCAGTAGTATAGGCCTAGTTGACGAGCAGTACTTC
TRBV6-2/TRBV6-3,NA,TRBJ2-4,TRBD1,CASSRDRAAGNIQYF,TGTGCCAGCAGTCGCGACAGGGCGGCGGGAAACATTCAGTACTTC
TRBV10-1,NA,TRBJ2-7,NA,CASSDRPANEQYF,TGCGCCAGCAGTGACCGCCCCGCGAACGAGCAGTACTTC
TRBV9,NA,TRBJ1-5,TRBD1,CASSTTGVNQPQHF,TGTGCCAGCAGCACCACAGGGGTCAATCAGCCCCAGCATTTT
TRBV27,NA,TRBJ1-2,TRBD1,CASSTFDRGQGYTF,TGTGCCAGCAGTACCTTCGACAGGGGGCAAGGCTACACCTTC
TRBV6-4,NA,TRBJ2-7,TRBD1,CASREDRPYEQYF,TGTGCCAGCAGGGAGGACAGGCCCTACGAGCAGTACTTC
TRBV3-1/TRBV3-2,NA,TRBJ2-2,TRBD2,CASSLGLAGGNTGELFF,TGTGCCAGCAGCCTGGGACTAGCGGGAGGGAACACCGGGGAGCTGTTTTTT
TRBV5-1,NA,TRBJ1-4,NA,CASSLAGGNEKLFF,TGCGCCAGCAGCTTGGCGGGGGGGAATGAAAAACTGTTTTTT
TRBV7-3,NA,TRBJ1-1,NA,CASSPFGQMNTEAFF,TGTGCCAGCAGCCCTTTCGGACAGATGAACACTGAAGCTTTCTTT
TRBV6-6,NA,TRBJ2-3,TRBD1,CASSGPGQDTDTQYF,TGTGCCAGCAGTGGACCGGGACAGGACACAGATACGCAGTATTTT
TRBV28,NA,TRBJ2-4,TRBD2,CASSPGEGSQNIQYF,TGTGCCAGCAGTCCGGGGGAGGGGAGTCAAAACATTCAGTACTTC
TRBV4-2,NA,TRBJ2-5,NA,CASSQTPGQKETQYF,TGTGCCAGCAGCCAGACTCCGGGACAAAAAGAGACCCAGTACTTC
TRBV5-8,NA,TRBJ2-3,TRBD2,CASSLAAGETDTQYF,TGTGCCAGCAGCTTGGCAGCGGGAGAAACAGATACGCAGTATTTT
TRBV5-1,once,TRBJ1-2,NA,CASSLVEPNYGYTF,TGCGCCAGCAGCTTGGTGGAGCCGAACTATGGCTACACCTTC
TRBV13,NA,TRBJ2-7,NA,CASSLETEPPYEQYF,TGTGCCAGCAGCTTAGAGACAGAACCCCCCTACGAGCAGTACTTC
TRBV29-1,NA,TRBJ2-1,TRBD2,CSVDNSGRDSSYNEQFF,TGCAGCGTTGATAATAGCGGGCGTGACAGCTCCTACAATGAGCAGTTCTTC
TRBV5-4,NA,TRBJ2-3,NA,CASSLAAGTTDTQYF,TGTGCCAGCAGCTTGGCGGCAGGTACTACAGATACGCAGTATTTT
TRBV20-1,NA,TRBJ2-1,TRBD2,CSASLLLGERGYNEQFF,TGCAGTGCTAGTCTCCTCCTGGGGGAGCGGGGGTACAATGAGCAGTTCTTC
TRBV28,NA,TRBJ2-7,TRBD1,CASTGLTRGRGKEQYF,TGTGCCAGCACTGGGCTAACCCGTGGCAGGGGGAAGGAGCAGTACTTC
TRBV18,NA,TRBJ2-7,NA,CASSPRIGAYEQYF,TGTGCCAGCTCACCACGGATAGGGGCCTACGAGCAGTACTTC